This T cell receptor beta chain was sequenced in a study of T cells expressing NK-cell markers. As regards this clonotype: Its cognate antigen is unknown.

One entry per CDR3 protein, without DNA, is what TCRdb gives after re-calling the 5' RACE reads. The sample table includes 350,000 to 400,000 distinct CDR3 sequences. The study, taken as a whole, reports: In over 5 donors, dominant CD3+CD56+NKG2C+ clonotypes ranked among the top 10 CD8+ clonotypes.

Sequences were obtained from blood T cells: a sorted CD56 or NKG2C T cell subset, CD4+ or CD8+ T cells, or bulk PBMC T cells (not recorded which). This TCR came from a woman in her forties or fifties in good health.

The CDR3 here is CASSLRQGRFIDNEQFF. The chain has TRBV27 and TRBJ2-1; the TCRdb call, TRBD1, lacks DNA for checking. From germline, CDR1 is MNHEY and CDR2 SMNVEV (reference sequence). This CDR3 comprises 17 residues.